A selection of T cell receptor beta chains follows, all from one sample in a study of T cell changes during pregnancy in multiple sclerosis. Produced via immunoSEQ multiplex PCR; TCRdb's table is partial and in-frame only. Of under 65,000 clones in the sample, 90% were seen once. The sample consisted of peripheral blood, taken in the first trimester of pregnancy. These receptors all come from a female donor in good health, enrolled as a control in a pregnancy study. Both conserved end residues are part of each CDR3. D genes are given only for firm matches.

D gene,J gene,V gene,CDR3 DNA,CDR3 protein
NA,TRBJ1-2,TRBV30,TGTGCCTGGAGTGTCGCGGGGGGCTACACCTTC,CAWSVAGGYTF
NA,TRBJ2-1,TRBV20-1,TGCAGTGCTAAAGACTACGGTGAGCAGTTCTTC,CSAKDYGEQFF
TRBD1,TRBJ1-1,TRBV4-2,TGTGCCAGCAGCCAAGTAATTACAGGGGGCGTAAGGCACACTGAAGCTTTCTTT,CASSQVITGGVRHTEAFF
TRBD1,TRBJ1-2,TRBV5-1,TGCGCCAGCAGCGTGGACAGGGACTATGGCTACACCTTC,CASSVDRDYGYTF
NA,TRBJ2-2,TRBV6-5,TGTGCCAGCAGTAGGGAGTCCGGCGCCGGGGAGCTGTTTTTT,CASSRESGAGELFF
NA,TRBJ1-5,TRBV7-2,TGTGCCAGCAGCCGTTCTTCTAGATCCGACAATCAGCCCCAGCATTTT,CASSRSSRSDNQPQHF
TRBD1,TRBJ1-3,TRBV6-6,TGTGCCAGCAGTTACGGGACAGGGAGCTCTGGAAACACCATATATTTT,CASSYGTGSSGNTIYF
TRBD2,TRBJ2-2,TRBV19,TGTGCCAGTAGTATAGTAAGACTAGCGGGAGACACCGGGGAGCTGTTTTTT,CASSIVRLAGDTGELFF
NA,TRBJ1-1,TRBV29-1,TGCAGCGTTGAGCCAGACGCGGGCACTGAAGCTTTCTTT,CSVEPDAGTEAFF
NA,TRBJ1-2,TRBV19,TGTGCCAGTAGTATGACAGGAAACTATGGCTACACCTTC,CASSMTGNYGYTF
TRBD1,TRBJ1-5,TRBV4-3,TGCGCCAGCAGCCAAGGGACAGGGGACATTCAGCCCCAGCATTTT,CASSQGTGDIQPQHF
NA,TRBJ2-5,TRBV21-1,TGTGCCAGCAGCAAAGCTCGGACAGCAAAAGAGACCCAGTACTTC,CASSKARTAKETQYF
NA,TRBJ1-1,TRBV28,TGTGCCAGCAGTTTAGTAGGGGATGAAGCTTTCTTT,CASSLVGDEAFF
TRBD1,TRBJ2-5,TRBV10-1,TGCGCCAGCAGCAACGACAGGGCTCACTACCCCGGCCTCCAAGAGACCCAGTACTTC,CASSNDRAHYPGLQETQYF
NA,TRBJ1-2,TRBV7-2,TGTGCCAGCAGCCCCGGCGGGAGTACGGACGGCTACACCTTC,CASSPGGSTDGYTF
NA,TRBJ2-6,TRBV6-5,TGTGCCAGCAGTTACGTTGCGTCGGGGGCCAACGTCCTGACTTTC,CASSYVASGANVLTF
TRBD1,TRBJ1-6,TRBV11-1,TGTGCCAGCAGCGTGCGGACAGGGTATAATTCACCCCTCCACTTT,CASSVRTGYNSPLHF
TRBD1,TRBJ1-2,TRBV5-4,TGTGCCAGCAGCTTGGAAAGGGGGCTCAGCTATGGCTACACCTTC,CASSLERGLSYGYTF
NA,TRBJ2-3,TRBV5-4,TGTGCCAGCAGCCATCAACTAGAGGATACGCAGTATTTT,CASSHQLEDTQYF
NA,TRBJ2-1,TRBV9,TGTGCCAGCAGCGCCACTCCCGGGGATGAGCAGTTCTTC,CASSATPGDEQFF
NA,TRBJ1-2,TRBV12-5,TGTGCTAGTGGTAGCGCAGGGGCCTTCCACCACTATGGCTACACCTTC,CASGSAGAFHHYGYTF